This entry lists 32 T cell receptor beta chains sequenced from one sample in a study of cytomegalovirus exposure and HLA in healthy donors. Use of 60 Vbeta and 13 Jbeta primers characterized the PCR. The repertoire was sequenced with immunoSEQ multiplex PCR; TCRdb's copy has only in-frame clones and lacks some. Of roughly 180,000 clones detected, approximately 83% appear once; the ten largest clones hold approximately 8.5%. Sequencing input: PBMCs. The receptors were gathered from a man aged 18-30 years in good health and CMV-seropositive.

The chain uses TRBV6-1 and TRBJ2-7; unclear D gene. Trimming took off 7 bases at V and 3 bases at J, with 10 bases between the two ends. CDR3 size: 12 residues. Germline V gene lookup returns CDR1 MNHNS and CDR2 SASEGT. The CDR3 DNA reads TGTGCCAGCATCGGGTGGAACTACGAGCAGTACTTC. It codes for CASIGWNYEQYF.

This chain links TRBV29-1 with TRBJ2-4; D gene uncertain. The V gene's germline CDR1 is SQVTM and CDR2 ANQGSEA. The CDR3 extends over 15 amino acids. V was cut by 3 bases and J by 0 bases, with 12 bases left in between. This chain's CDR3 is CSVEVQVLAKNIQYF. In DNA form, the CDR3 reads TGCAGCGTTGAGGTCCAGGTACTAGCCAAAAACATTCAGTACTTC.

As regards this clone: Germline and junction disagree at one end, which may indicate a read error. V and J are TRBV7-9 and TRBJ1-2, with D possibly matching TRBD1 (5 bases). Germline loops: CDR1 SEHNR, CDR2 FQNEAQ (reference sequence). The CDR3 contains 13 residues. Written as DNA, the CDR3 is TGTTCCAGCAGCCACGACAGAAACTATGGCTACACCTTC. It encodes CSSSHDRNYGYTF.

The count of this clone is one. The rearrangement links TRBV6-6 to TRBJ1-2; 11 bases align to TRBD1. V was clipped by 2 bases and J by 8 bases; unmatched bases: 7. Germline CDR1 MNHNY, CDR2 SVGAGI (reference sequence). The CDR3 is made up of 15 amino acids. The CDR3: CASSYPGQGVEGYTF. CDR3 sequence (DNA): TGTGCCAGCAGTTACCCGGGACAGGGGGTTGAGGGCTACACCTTC.

This rearrangement joins TRBV27 to TRBJ2-1, with 9 bases lining up with TRBD1. Germline V CDR1 and CDR2: MNHEY, SMNVEV (reference sequence). With V trimmed by 5 bases and J by 7 bases, 9 bases remained unmatched. The CDR3 extends over 15 amino acids. The CDR3 is CASSTPGQGRNEQFF. The CDR3 region has the DNA TGTGCCAGCAGTACTCCGGGACAGGGACGAAATGAGCAGTTCTTC.

The sample holds one count of this clone. The V gene is TRBV19, the J gene TRBJ2-3; D is ambiguous. Trimming pared 3 bases from V and 0 bases from J, leaving 7 bases between. The CDR3 is made up of 14 amino acids. Germline V CDR1 and CDR2: LNHDA, SQIVND (reference sequence). CDR3 region: CASSIVLSTDTQYF. The CDR3 DNA sequence: TGTGCCAGTAGTATCGTGTTGAGCACAGATACGCAGTATTTT.

The CDR3 sequence: CASSFSTNNEQFF. The CDR3 DNA is TGCGCCAGCAGCTTCTCCACTAACAATGAGCAGTTCTTC. The V and J genes are TRBV5-1 and TRBJ2-1; D is unclear. This CDR3 is built from 13 residues. Germline assignment: CDR1 SGHRS and CDR2 YFSETQ. The V and J ends lost 2 bases and 5 bases respectively, with 8 bases between them.

The CDR3 region is CASSRGGAMNTEAFF. CDR3 nucleotides: TGTGCCAGTAGTAGAGGGGGAGCCATGAACACTGAAGCTTTCTTT. The chain joins TRBV19 to TRBJ1-1, with D possibly being TRBD1 (6 bases). This CDR3 has 15 residues. With 4 bases removed from V and 0 bases from J, the gap between germline ends came to 12 bases. From germline, CDR1 is LNHDA and CDR2 SQIVND (reference sequence).

The chain joins TRBV27 to TRBJ2-5; D may be TRBD2 (7 bases). The CDR3 spans 14 residues. V was trimmed by 5 bases and J by 5 bases, leaving 15 bases between them. Per germline, CDR1 MNHEY and CDR2 SMNVEV (reference sequence). The CDR3 nucleotides are TGTGCCAGCAGTGAAGGGGGGGGCCGGGAGACCCAGTACTTC. This encodes CASSEGGGRETQYF.

This chain connects TRBV5-1 to TRBJ2-3, with 10 bases fitting TRBD2. J was trimmed by 3 bases and V by 0 bases; bases with no gene match: 13. The CDR3 runs to 19 residues. From germline, CDR1 is SGHRS and CDR2 YFSETQ. DNA for the CDR3: TGCGCCAGCAGCTTGGTTCTAGCGGGGGACCTAGCTGGGACAGATACGCAGTATTTT. Translation gives CASSLVLAGDLAGTDTQYF.

V and J are TRBV11-2 and TRBJ1-4; D is unresolved. This CDR3 region has 12 residues. V was clipped by 4 bases and J by 6 bases, with 6 bases between them. Germline V gives CDR1 SGHAT, CDR2 FQNNGV. The CDR3 nucleotides read TGTGCCAGCAGCTCTCGGTATGAAAAACTGTTTTTT. Encoded protein: CASSSRYEKLFF.

The rearrangement uses TRBV30 and TRBJ2-1; 8 bases map to TRBD1. The germline gives CDR1 GTSNPN, CDR2 SVGIG (reference sequence). V lost 6 bases and J lost 4; bases outside the gene matches: 8. The CDR3 contains 14 residues. The CDR3 protein is CACMGQATYNEQFF. Written as DNA, the CDR3 is TGTGCCTGTATGGGACAGGCCACTTACAATGAGCAGTTCTTC.

The rearrangement joins TRBV10-3 to TRBJ2-3, with D perhaps matching TRBD2 (5 bases). Trimming left V 6 bases short and J 2 bases short, with 9 bases between. Germline V gene data show CDR1 as ENHRY and CDR2 as SYGVKD. This CDR3 region has 13 residues. Here the CDR3 DNA reads TGTGCCATCAGGGAGCGGTACACAGATACGCAGTATTTT. Encoded protein: CAIRERYTDTQYF.

The V and J genes are TRBV19 and TRBJ2-6; no clear D gene. CDR3 size: 15 residues. Germline loops: CDR1 LNHDA, CDR2 SQIVND (reference sequence). The V gene lost 5 bases and the J gene lost 3 bases, with 11 bases spanning the gap. The chain's CDR3 is CASSPPQVGANVLTF. The CDR3, as DNA: TGTGCCAGTAGTCCCCCCCAGGTTGGGGCCAACGTCCTGACTTTC.

The chain joins TRBV12-5 to TRBJ1-2; TRBD1 matches 7 bases. The V gene end was trimmed by 6 bases and the J gene end by 8 bases; junction bases not matched to a gene: 12. The germline CDR1 and CDR2 sequences are LGHNT and FRNRAP. The CDR3 is 14 residues long. Here the CDR3 DNA reads TGTGCTAGTGGGAGCCAGGGGGGTATTGGAGGCTACACCTTC. Its protein product is CASGSQGGIGGYTF.

The V gene is TRBV12-5, the J gene TRBJ1-5; D remains unclear. Germline CDR1 LGHNT, CDR2 FRNRAP. Deletions cut 1 base from V and 9 bases from J, with 10 bases between. CDR3 length: 13 amino acids. In nucleotides, the CDR3 is TGTGCTAGTGGTTTGGCCCCTTCCCCGCCCCAGCATTTT. Its protein is CASGLAPSPPQHF.

About this clone: A junction boundary mismatches the germline segment, possibly from a read error. Other nucleotide sequences in the sample specify the same CDR3. The chain has TRBV25-1 and TRBJ1-5, with 7 bases aligning to TRBD1. Germline V gene sequence: CDR1 MGHDK, CDR2 SYGVNS. CDR3 length equals 14 residues. The CDR3 here is CASSETGGNQPQHF. The CDR3 DNA reads TGTGCTAGCAGTGAAACAGGGGGCAATCAGCCCCAGCATTTT.

V and J are TRBV11-2 and TRBJ2-7; 10 bases are a match to TRBD1. The J segment lost 7 bases and the V segment lost 5 bases, leaving 8 bases of the junction unmatched. Germline V CDR1 and CDR2: SGHAT, FQNNGV. The CDR3 sequence is 14 residues long. The CDR3: CASSPGTGAWEQYF. DNA of the CDR3: TGTGCCAGCAGCCCCGGGACAGGGGCTTGGGAGCAGTACTTC. The full variable domain, with the rest looked up from reference TRBV11-2 and TRBJ2-7, is EAGVAQSPRYKIIEKRQSVAFWCNPISGHATLYWYQQILGQGPKLLIQFQNNGVVDDSQLPKDRFSAERLKGVDSTLKIQPAKLEDSAVYLCASSPGTGAWEQYFGPGTRLTVT.

This chain links TRBV10-1 with TRBJ2-1; 10 nucleotides match TRBD2. This CDR3 comprises 15 residues. Germline values: CDR1 WNHNN, CDR2 SYGVQD (reference sequence). V was pared by 3 bases and J by 8 bases, with 7 bases of the junction left unmatched. The CDR3 DNA sequence: TGCGCCAGCAGTGACCAGCGGGGGGGCGGGGATGAGCAGTTCTTC. As protein: CASSDQRGGGDEQFF.

The rearrangement links TRBV6-6 to TRBJ2-7; D gene unclear. V was shortened by 3 bases and J by 2 bases, with 8 bases between the two germline ends. In germline, CDR1 is MNHNY, CDR2 SVGAGI (reference sequence). There are 13 residues in the CDR3. The CDR3 bases are TGTGCCAGCAGTTATTCCAGAACCTACGAGCAGTACTTC. Protein: CASSYSRTYEQYF.

The rearrangement links TRBV6-5 to TRBJ2-5, with D possibly being TRBD2 (6 bases). This CDR3 is 15 amino acids long. Trimming removed 0 bases at V and 6 bases at J, with 14 bases between. Looked up from germline, CDR1 is MNHEY and CDR2 is SVGAGI. CDR3 in DNA: TGTGCCAGCAGTTACTCGATAAGACTAGTCAAGACCCAGTACTTC. Protein product: CASSYSIRLVKTQYF.

The genes are TRBV2 and TRBJ1-3; possibly TRBD1 for D (6 bases). V shed 5 bases and J shed 0 bases, with 8 bases lying between them. Germline CDR1 and CDR2: SNHLY and FYNNEI. This CDR3 has 14 amino acids. The CDR3 reads CASSLQGSGNTIYF. The CDR3 nucleotides are TGTGCCAGCAGTTTACAGGGCTCTGGAAACACCATATATTTT.

This clone was recorded a few times. V gene TRBV5-6 combines with J gene TRBJ1-1; D possibly corresponds to TRBD1 (6 bases). The V gene's germline CDR1 is SGHDT and CDR2 YYEEEE. The V end was cut by 0 bases, the J end by 8 bases, with 11 bases between. The CDR3 is 13 amino acids. This chain's CDR3 is CASSLGTEAEAFF. CDR3 DNA sequence: TGTGCCAGCAGCTTGGGGACAGAAGCAGAAGCTTTCTTT.

V gene TRBV5-4 combines with J gene TRBJ2-3; weak D call: TRBD1 (6 bases). V was cut by 1 base and J by 0 bases, with 12 bases left in between. Germline V gene lookup returns CDR1 SGHNT and CDR2 YYREEE (reference sequence). The CDR3 has 16 residues. In DNA, the CDR3 is TGTGCCAGCAGCTTGCCCGGACAGAGAAGCACAGATACGCAGTATTTT. This gives the protein CASSLPGQRSTDTQYF. Full variable domain (rest looked up from reference TRBV5-4 and TRBJ2-3): ETGVTQSPTHLIKTRGQQVTLRCSSQSGHNTVSWYQQALGQGPQFIFQYYREEENGRGNFPPRFSGLQFPNYSSELNVNALELDDSALYLCASSLPGQRSTDTQYFGPGTRLTVL.

This rearrangement joins TRBV27 to TRBJ1-5, with D possibly TRBD1 on 6 matching bases. The V end was cut by 8 bases, the J end by 5 bases, with 10 bases between. The germline V gene has CDR1 MNHEY and CDR2 SMNVEV (reference sequence). The CDR3 runs to 12 residues. The CDR3 loop is CASQSGDQPQHF. The CDR3 DNA sequence: TGTGCCAGCCAGTCAGGGGATCAGCCCCAGCATTTT.

This clone was picked up one time. CDR3 amino acids: CASSGAGQGETQYF. CDR3 bases: TGCGCCAGCAGTGGGGCAGGGCAGGGGGAGACCCAGTACTTC. The chain employs TRBV5-1 and TRBJ2-5; D may be TRBD1 (6 bases). The germline V and J ends were trimmed by 5 bases and 5 bases, with 16 bases remaining between them. The CDR3 runs to 14 residues. Germline values: CDR1 SGHRS, CDR2 YFSETQ.

The chain carries TRBV27 and TRBJ2-1, with 12 bases fitting TRBD2. Germline CDR1 is MNHEY and CDR2 is SMNVEV (reference sequence). The CDR3 is made up of 19 amino acids. The V and J ends lost 1 base and 0 bases, in that order; junction bases with no gene match: 7. The CDR3 sequence is CASSLFKTSGGGSYNEQFF. In DNA, the CDR3 is TGTGCCAGCAGTTTATTTAAGACTAGCGGGGGAGGCTCCTACAATGAGCAGTTCTTC.

The genes are TRBV30 and TRBJ2-5; D is perhaps TRBD1 (5 bases). Germline V gene sequence: CDR1 GTSNPN, CDR2 SVGIG (reference sequence). The CDR3 loop spans 12 amino acids. V was pared by 5 bases and J by 9 bases, with 16 bases between. The CDR3 nucleotides are TGTGCCTGGCGCCCGAGTGGGGCTGCCCAGTACTTC. It encodes CAWRPSGAAQYF.

The CDR3 region is CASTIGGQGNEQFF. The DNA of the CDR3 is TGTGCCAGCACGATCGGGGGGCAAGGCAATGAGCAGTTCTTC. The gene calls are TRBV6-6 and TRBJ2-1; possible D gene TRBD2, 7 bases. V was pared by 7 bases and J by 6 bases, with 16 bases between. The CDR3 length is 14 residues. CDR1 and CDR2 (germline): MNHNY, SVGAGI (reference sequence).

This sequence joins TRBV5-5 and TRBJ2-5, with D hard to call. This CDR3 has 18 residues. V gave up 1 base and J gave up 0 bases, with 19 bases separating them. Germline CDR1 is SGHKS and CDR2 is YYEKEE (reference sequence). The CDR3 DNA sequence: TGTGCCAGCAGCTTGTTCCAAGTGTTGGGCAGGAACCAAGAGACCCAGTACTTC. Its protein product is CASSLFQVLGRNQETQYF. Full variable domain (outside the CDR3, taken from reference TRBV5-5 and TRBJ2-5): DAGVTQSPTHLIKTRGQQVTLRCSPISGHKSVSWYQQVLGQGPQFIFQYYEKEERGRGNFPDRFSARQFPNYSSELNVNALLLGDSALYLCASSLFQVLGRNQETQYFGPGTRLLVL.

The V and J genes are TRBV7-6 and TRBJ2-7; D might be TRBD2 (6 bases). V was trimmed by 5 bases and J by 6 bases, leaving 11 bases between them. CDR3 length: 12 amino acids. Germline assignment: CDR1 SGHVS and CDR2 FNYEAQ. The CDR3 coding sequence is TGTGCCAGCAGCGAAATCGGGGGCGAGCAGTACTTC. It translates to CASSEIGGEQYF.

This chain joins TRBV13 and TRBJ2-3, with 11 bases that match TRBD2. V was clipped by 6 bases and J by 4 bases; unmatched bases: 0. CDR1 is PRHDT and CDR2 is FYEKMQ in the germline V gene (reference sequence). CDR3 length: 13 residues. The CDR3 DNA reads as TGTGCCAGCAGTAGCGGGGGGGCAGATACGCAGTATTTT. Amino acid sequence: CASSSGGADTQYF. Filled out from reference TRBV13 and TRBJ2-3, the complete variable domain reads AAGVIQSPRHLIKEKRETATLKCYPIPRHDTVYWYQQGPGQDPQFLISFYEKMQSDKGSIPDRFSAQQFSDYHSELNMSSLELGDSALYFCASSSGGADTQYFGPGTRLTVL.